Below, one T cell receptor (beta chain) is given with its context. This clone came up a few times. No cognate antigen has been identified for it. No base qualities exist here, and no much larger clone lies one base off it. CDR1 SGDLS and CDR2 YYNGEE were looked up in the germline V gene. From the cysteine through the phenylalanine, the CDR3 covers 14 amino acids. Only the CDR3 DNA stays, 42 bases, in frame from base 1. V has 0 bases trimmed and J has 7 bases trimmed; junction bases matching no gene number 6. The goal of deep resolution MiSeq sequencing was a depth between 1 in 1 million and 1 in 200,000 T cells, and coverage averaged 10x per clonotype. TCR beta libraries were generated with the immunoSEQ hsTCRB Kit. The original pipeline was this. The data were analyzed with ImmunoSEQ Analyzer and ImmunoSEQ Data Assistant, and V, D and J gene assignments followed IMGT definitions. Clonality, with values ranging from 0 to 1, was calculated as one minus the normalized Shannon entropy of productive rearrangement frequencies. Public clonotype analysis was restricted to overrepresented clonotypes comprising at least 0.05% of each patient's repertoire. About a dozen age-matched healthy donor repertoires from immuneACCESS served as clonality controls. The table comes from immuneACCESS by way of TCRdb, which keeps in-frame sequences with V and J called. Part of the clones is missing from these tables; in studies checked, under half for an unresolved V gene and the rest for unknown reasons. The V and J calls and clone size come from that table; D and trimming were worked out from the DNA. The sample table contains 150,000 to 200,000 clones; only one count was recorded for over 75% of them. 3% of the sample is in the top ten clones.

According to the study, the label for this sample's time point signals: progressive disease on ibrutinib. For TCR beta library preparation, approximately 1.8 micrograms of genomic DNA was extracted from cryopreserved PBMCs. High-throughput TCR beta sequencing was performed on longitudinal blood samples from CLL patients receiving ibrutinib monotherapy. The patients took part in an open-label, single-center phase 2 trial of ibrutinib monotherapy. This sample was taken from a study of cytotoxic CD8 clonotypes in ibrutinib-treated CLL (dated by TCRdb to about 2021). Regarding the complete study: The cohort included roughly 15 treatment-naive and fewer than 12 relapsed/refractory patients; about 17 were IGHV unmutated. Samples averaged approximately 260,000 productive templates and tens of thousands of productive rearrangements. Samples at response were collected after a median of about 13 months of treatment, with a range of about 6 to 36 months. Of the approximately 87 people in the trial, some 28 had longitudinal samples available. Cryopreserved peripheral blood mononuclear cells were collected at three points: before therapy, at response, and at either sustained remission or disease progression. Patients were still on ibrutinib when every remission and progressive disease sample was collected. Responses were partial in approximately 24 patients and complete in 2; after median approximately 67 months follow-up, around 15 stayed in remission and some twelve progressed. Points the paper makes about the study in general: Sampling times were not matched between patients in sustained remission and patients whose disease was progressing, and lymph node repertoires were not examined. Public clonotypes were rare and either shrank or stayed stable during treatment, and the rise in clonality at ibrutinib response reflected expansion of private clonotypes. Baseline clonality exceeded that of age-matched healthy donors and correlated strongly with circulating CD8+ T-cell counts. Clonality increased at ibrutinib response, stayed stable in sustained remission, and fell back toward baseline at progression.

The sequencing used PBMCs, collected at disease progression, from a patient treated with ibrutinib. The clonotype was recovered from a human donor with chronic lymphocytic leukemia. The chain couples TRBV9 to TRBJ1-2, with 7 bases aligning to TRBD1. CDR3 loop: CASSVERGPSGYTF. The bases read TGTGCCAGCAGCGTAGAAAGGGGGCCCTCTGGCTACACCTTC.